This T cell receptor beta chain appears in the sequencing data of a study of cytotoxic CD8 clonotypes in ibrutinib-treated CLL. Study at large: For this cohort, patients were ten to twelve relapsed/refractory and about 14 treatment-naive, while some 18 were IGHV unmutated. By median around 66 months, 12 had progressed and about 15 stayed remitted; responses had been 2 complete and approximately 24 partial. Findings and limits, study-wide: On treatment, the uncommon public clonotypes contracted or remained stable.

This clone turned up a few times. Its antigen is unidentified. Profiled with immunoSEQ multiplex PCR; TCRdb holds only in-frame clones, not every one. Among 30,000 or so clones listed, 70% to 80% were seen once. CDR1 is SNHLY and CDR2 is FYNNEI in the germline V gene. V gave up 10 bases and J gave up 1 base, with 14 bases separating them. This CDR3 region has 13 residues. The receptor was isolated from a human donor with chronic lymphocytic leukemia. V usage is TRBV2 and J usage is TRBJ2-7, with D maybe TRBD1 (6 bases). The source was PBMCs, collected after 36 months of ibrutinib treatment. The CDR3 region is CAIQDSSSYEQYF. The CDR3, as DNA: TGTGCCATCCAGGACAGCTCGTCCTACGAGCAGTACTTC.